This T cell receptor beta chain was captured in a study of T cells in localized non-small cell lung cancer. This clone was seen a few times. As yet, its antigen is unknown. Study results and limitations: Maximal T cell clonality occurred in uninvolved adjacent lung, with tumor ranking below it.

The repertoire was sequenced with immunoSEQ multiplex PCR; TCRdb's copy has only in-frame clones and lacks some. The table has around 1,800 clones, approximately 25% seen once. The specimen was normal lung tissue next to the tumor, collected before any cancer treatment. The receptor was derived from a female donor older than 55 with stage I lung adenocarcinoma.

The CDR3 bases are TGTGCCAGTAGTATAGAGGGGCGTGGCGGCTACACCTTC. Residues: CASSIEGRGGYTF. This chain connects TRBV19 to TRBJ1-2; tentatively, D is TRBD1 (5 bases). CDR3 length equals 13 residues. The germline V gene has CDR1 LNHDA and CDR2 SQIVND (reference sequence). The ends were cut back, 0 bases at V and 8 bases at J, with 10 bases in the middle.